A selection of T cell receptor beta chains follows, all from one sample in a study of cytomegalovirus exposure and HLA in healthy donors. Clones were read by immunoSEQ multiplex PCR, and TCRdb kept only the in-frame ones, dropping some. The data show under 150,000 clones, with approximately 81% seen just once and 3% to 4% held by the top ten. Material: PBMCs. The receptors shown here come from a woman between 25 and 40 years old in good health and CMV-seronegative. CDR3s include the opening cysteine and the closing phenylalanine or tryptophan. The D gene is left open where the match is weak. A row's size may be missing; if present it is once, few, many or a size class.

d_gene: TRBD2
abundance: .
v_gene: TRBV4-2
len: 18
j_gene: TRBJ2-7
CDR3nt: TGTGCCAGCAGCCAAAATAGGGGGACTAGCCTTTTAACCTACGAGCAGTACTTC
CDR3aa: CASSQNRGTSLLTYEQYF

d_gene: .
abundance: .
v_gene: TRBV7-2
len: 14
j_gene: TRBJ2-2
CDR3nt: TGTGCCAGCAGCCCCCTAAGATCCACCGGGGAGCTGTTTTTT
CDR3aa: CASSPLRSTGELFF

d_gene: .
abundance: .
v_gene: TRBV28
len: 13
j_gene: TRBJ2-6
CDR3nt: TGTGCCACGCAGGGGTCTGGGGCCAACGTCCTGACTTTC
CDR3aa: CATQGSGANVLTF

d_gene: TRBD1
abundance: .
v_gene: TRBV7-9
len: 17
j_gene: TRBJ2-1
CDR3nt: TGTTCCAGCAGCCCGCCCCTGGGACAGGAGCACTACAATGAGCAGTTCTTC
CDR3aa: CSSSPPLGQEHYNEQFF

d_gene: TRBD2
abundance: .
v_gene: TRBV7-9
len: 16
j_gene: TRBJ2-7
CDR3nt: TGTGCCAGCAGGCCAAAGACTAGCGGGAGACAATACGAGCAGTACTTC
CDR3aa: CASRPKTSGRQYEQYF

d_gene: .
abundance: .
v_gene: TRBV19
len: 15
j_gene: TRBJ2-7
CDR3nt: TGTGCCAGTAGTATAGGGGTAGGAGCCTCGGACGAGCAGTACTTC
CDR3aa: CASSIGVGASDEQYF

d_gene: TRBD1
abundance: .
v_gene: TRBV18
len: 16
j_gene: TRBJ1-2
CDR3nt: TGTGCCAGCTCCCTTAATCAGGACAGGGCCCATTATGGCTACACCTTC
CDR3aa: CASSLNQDRAHYGYTF

d_gene: .
abundance: once
v_gene: TRBV7-9
len: 17
j_gene: TRBJ2-1
CDR3nt: TGTGCCAGCAGCCCGCGGGTAGGCTCGACATCCTACAATGAGCAGTTCTTC
CDR3aa: CASSPRVGSTSYNEQFF

d_gene: TRBD2
abundance: .
v_gene: TRBV27
len: 16
j_gene: TRBJ2-2
CDR3nt: TGTGCCAGCAGTTTGTCTAGCGGGAGTGGCACCGGGGAGCTGTTTTTT
CDR3aa: CASSLSSGSGTGELFF

d_gene: .
abundance: few
v_gene: TRBV19
len: 16
j_gene: TRBJ1-2
CDR3nt: TGTGCCAGTAGTATTCACAGGGCGGAAGCTAACTATGGCTACACCTTC
CDR3aa: CASSIHRAEANYGYTF